What follows are 14 T cell receptor beta chains derived from one specimen sequenced in a study of PD-1 blockade in classical Hodgkin lymphoma. This table comes from immunoSEQ multiplex PCR, and its TCRdb copy is limited to in-frame clones, with some not included. The sample contains fewer than 90,000 clones, roughly 89% of which appear only once. Each and every patient relapsed after autologous stem cell transplantation, and patients got differing brentuximab vedotin exposure. This specimen consisted of peripheral blood mononuclear cells (PBMCs), obtained at baseline. The receptors stem from a human donor with classical Hodgkin lymphoma.

This chain joins TRBV9 and TRBJ2-4, with D perhaps TRBD2 (5 bases). This CDR3 has 14 residues. Germline V gene data show CDR1 as SGDLS and CDR2 as YYNGEE. The germline V and J ends were trimmed by 3 bases and 3 bases, with 10 bases remaining between them. The CDR3 sequence is CASSELAGKNIQYF. DNA for the CDR3: TGTGCCAGCAGCGAGCTTGCGGGCAAAAACATTCAGTACTTC.

CDR3 nucleotides: TGTGCCAGCAGTGGCTCGGGAGCCTACTACGAGCAGTACTTC. Translation: CASSGSGAYYEQYF. The gene calls are TRBV2 and TRBJ2-7, with D possibly being TRBD2 (6 bases). CDR3 length: 14 amino acids. Germline assignment: CDR1 SNHLY and CDR2 FYNNEI. V gave up 4 bases and J gave up 3 bases, with 13 bases separating them. The whole variable domain, filled in from reference TRBV2 and TRBJ2-7, reads EPEVTQTPSHQVTQMGQEVILRCVPISNHLYFYWYRQILGQKVEFLVSFYNNEISEKSEIFDDQFSVERPDGSNFTLKIRSTKLEDSAMYFCASSGSGAYYEQYFGPGTRLTVT.

To note about this clone: Germline is not matched at one junction end, which may reflect a read error. The J gene is TRBJ2-5, the V gene TRBV10-3; 12 bases are shared with TRBD2. The CDR3 is 15 residues long. Germline CDR1 is ENHRY and CDR2 is SYGVKD. CDR3 sequence (DNA): TGTGCCATCGGTGAGCTACTAGCGGGAGGAGAGACCCAGTACTTC. Amino acid sequence: CAIGELLAGGETQYF.

The gene calls are TRBV6-5 and TRBJ2-2, with D hard to call. This CDR3 has 15 residues. Germline V gene lookup returns CDR1 MNHEY and CDR2 SVGAGI. Trimming cost V 5 bases and J 6 bases, with 16 bases left between them. CDR3 sequence (DNA): TGTGCCAGCAGTCCGCGTCTGGGATCGGCCGGGGAGCTGTTTTTT. This translates into CASSPRLGSAGELFF.

This chain uses TRBV1 with TRBJ2-6. TRBV1 is recorded as a pseudogene. This CDR3 has 11 amino acids. The CDR3 DNA reads TGCACCAGAAGTCGGGCCAACGTCCTGACTTTC. Its translation is CTRSRANVLTF.

This sequence joins TRBV19 and TRBJ2-1, with TRBD2 matching over 9 bases. V shed 2 bases, J shed 4 bases, and the junction held 9 bases outside the gene matches. The germline CDR1 and CDR2 sequences are LNHDA and SQIVND (reference sequence). The CDR3 loop spans 17 amino acids. CDR3 protein: CASSIISSAGGYNEQFF. CDR3 coding DNA: TGTGCCAGTAGTATAATCTCCTCAGCGGGAGGTTACAATGAGCAGTTCTTC.

This clone was picked up one time. This chain uses TRBV4-1 with TRBJ1-5; D not resolved. CDR1 and CDR2 (germline): MGHRA, YSYEKL. The CDR3 is made up of 16 amino acids. Deletions cut 0 bases from V and 4 bases from J, with 13 bases between. In nucleotides, the CDR3 is TGCGCCAGCAGCCAAGATTTGGCAGTGGTTAATCAGCCCCAGCATTTT. Its translation is CASSQDLAVVNQPQHF.

In this sample, this clone turned up once. The genes are TRBV7-2 and TRBJ2-5; 10 nucleotides match TRBD1. Germline assignment: CDR1 SGHTA and CDR2 FQGNSA. The V gene end was trimmed by 5 bases and the J gene end by 4 bases; junction bases not matched to a gene: 1. CDR3 length: 13 residues. CDR3 nucleotides: TGTGCCAGCAGCCGGGACAGGGGAGAGACCCAGTACTTC. As protein: CASSRDRGETQYF.

The chain couples TRBV13 to TRBJ2-7; 8 bases line up with TRBD1. From germline, CDR1 is PRHDT and CDR2 FYEKMQ (reference sequence). The V segment lost 1 base and the J segment 4 bases; nucleotides outside the gene matches: 3. This CDR3 is built from 14 residues. In DNA, the CDR3 is TGTGCCAGCAGCTTAGAGGGACAGGTATACGAGCAGTACTTC. Translated: CASSLEGQVYEQYF.

The rearrangement joins TRBV6-4 to TRBJ2-2; D is perhaps TRBD1 (5 bases). The CDR3 consists of 15 residues. Germline CDR1 MRHNA, CDR2 SNTAGT. V was trimmed by 6 bases and J by 0 bases, leaving 11 bases between them. The CDR3 loop is CASSDREANTGELFF. In DNA form, the CDR3 reads TGTGCCAGCAGCGACAGAGAAGCGAACACCGGGGAGCTGTTTTTT.

This chain links TRBV28 with TRBJ2-7, with TRBD1 identical over 8 bases. The CDR3 length is 12 residues. CDR1 MDHEN and CDR2 SYDVKM come from the germline V gene. The J segment lost 6 bases and the V segment lost 3 bases, leaving 1 base of the junction unmatched. The CDR3 loop is CASSFDRGEQYF. CDR3 nucleotides: TGTGCCAGCAGTTTCGACAGGGGCGAGCAGTACTTC.

The V gene is TRBV25-1, the J gene TRBJ1-6; 8 bases are shared with TRBD1. Germline V CDR1 and CDR2: MGHDK, SYGVNS. There are 15 residues in the CDR3. Trimming cost V 3 bases and J 10 bases; bases outside gene matches: 8. The CDR3 sequence is CASSETSGGKSPLHF. The CDR3 DNA reads TGTGCCAGCAGTGAGACGTCAGGGGGCAAGTCACCCCTCCACTTT.

The chain employs TRBV7-9 and TRBJ2-1; 9 nucleotides align to TRBD1. V dropped 6 bases and J dropped 6; count of bases not matched to a gene: 6. This CDR3 is built from 14 residues. Per germline, CDR1 SEHNR and CDR2 FQNEAQ (reference sequence). The CDR3 protein is CASRGQGLFNEQFF. In nucleotides, the CDR3 is TGTGCCAGCAGGGGACAGGGACTTTTCAATGAGCAGTTCTTC.

J is TRBJ1-2 and V is TRBV30; 10 bases are a match to TRBD1. V dropped 4 bases and J dropped 13; count of bases not matched to a gene: 18. In germline, CDR1 is GTSNPN, CDR2 SVGIG (reference sequence). This CDR3 has 15 residues. CDR3 in DNA: TGTGCCTGGACCAAAGCGGGACAGGGGCTCTCCCGCAGCACCTTC. Amino acids: CAWTKAGQGLSRSTF.